What follows are 6 T cell receptor beta chains derived from one specimen sequenced in a study of OX40 agonist ivuxolimab in advanced cancers. TCRdb's table, derived via immunoSEQ multiplex PCR, lists solely in-frame clones and lacks some. The sample holds approximately 17,000 clones, 70% to 90% seen once. Here the sequenced sample was CD4+ or CD8+ T cells sorted from blood, taken in a trial of the OX40 agonist ivuxolimab. The receptors originated from an adult with an advanced solid tumor such as melanoma, head and neck, liver or kidney cancer.

This chain uses TRBV5-1 with TRBJ2-1; no clear D gene. The germline CDR1 and CDR2 sequences are SGHRS and YFSETQ. The CDR3 covers 12 residues. Trimming pared 4 bases from V and 1 base from J, leaving 3 bases between. The CDR3 loop reads CASSISYNEQFF. The CDR3 bases are TGCGCCAGCAGCATATCCTACAATGAGCAGTTCTTC.

The chain couples TRBV9 to TRBJ2-1; D call uncertain. Looked up from germline, CDR1 is SGDLS and CDR2 is YYNGEE. The CDR3 is 14 amino acids. V lost 0 bases and J lost 8, with 12 bases in between. The CDR3 spells CASSVEGSAYEQFF. The CDR3 DNA sequence: TGTGCCAGCAGCGTAGAGGGCTCCGCCTATGAGCAGTTCTTC.

The rearrangement links TRBV6-1 to TRBJ1-1, with D hard to call. This CDR3 spans 12 amino acids. V shed 10 bases and J shed 0 bases, with 9 bases lying between them. The germline V gene encodes CDR1 MNHNS and CDR2 SASEGT. The CDR3 spells CAIRPLNTEAFF. DNA for the CDR3: TGTGCCATACGACCTCTGAACACTGAAGCTTTCTTT.

The chain links TRBV7-2 to TRBJ2-5; 7 bases line up with TRBD2. The J segment lost 3 bases and the V segment lost 1 base, leaving 11 bases of the junction unmatched. CDR3 length: 17 amino acids. The germline CDR1 and CDR2 sequences are SGHTA and FQGNSA. CDR3 in DNA: TGTGCCAGCAGCTTAGTTGGCGGGAGCTACCCCAAAGAGACCCAGTACTTC. Residues: CASSLVGGSYPKETQYF.

This sequence joins TRBV18 and TRBJ2-1, with D unresolved. Trimming shortened V by 3 bases and J by 0 bases, and 15 bases separated the two germline ends. CDR1 and CDR2 from the germline V gene are KGHSH and LQKENI. The CDR3 runs 17 residues. The CDR3 DNA reads as TGTGCCAGCTCACCCAAGGGCCGAGGAACCTCCTACAATGAGCAGTTCTTC. Encoded protein: CASSPKGRGTSYNEQFF.

The J gene is TRBJ1-2, the V gene TRBV18, with a weak D call TRBD1 (5 bases). Germline CDR1 and CDR2: KGHSH and LQKENI. With 3 bases removed from V and 5 bases from J, the gap between germline ends came to 10 bases. This CDR3 comprises 13 residues. As DNA, the CDR3 is TGTGCCAGCTCACCGGGGCAGACTTATGGCTACACCTTC. It yields the protein CASSPGQTYGYTF.